This passage covers 29 T cell receptor beta chains from one sample sequenced in a study of breast tumors, draining lymph nodes, adjacent tissues. Each CDR3 protein is one row after TCRdb ran MiXCR on the multiplex PCR reads. The sample shows over 200,000 distinct CDR3 sequences, approximately 30% of them seen only once. The lymph nodes were axillary draining lymph nodes from breast cancer patients. Material for sequencing was axillary lymph node tissue. The source is a female donor with breast cancer. Some clones in this sample may be carry-over from other donors' samples.

The chain combines TRBV5-6 with TRBJ1-4; D is uncertain. Germline V CDR1 and CDR2: SGHDT, YYEEEE. This CDR3 is 14 amino acids long. Trimming took off 0 bases at V and 6 bases at J, with 9 bases between the two ends. CDR3 loop: CASSLDRWDEKLFF. CDR3 DNA sequence: TGTGCCAGCAGCTTGGACAGATGGGATGAAAAACTGTTTTTT.

The genes are TRBV19 and TRBJ2-1, with 11 bases that match TRBD1. Germline assignment: CDR1 LNHDA and CDR2 SQIVND (reference sequence). The CDR3 is 15 residues long. J gave up 7 bases and V 2 bases, and 4 bases lay outside the gene matches. Here the CDR3 reads CASSISGQGANEQFF. CDR3 sequence (DNA): TGTGCCAGTAGTATATCAGGACAGGGGGCGAATGAGCAGTTCTTC. The full variable domain, its missing parts supplied by reference TRBV19 and TRBJ2-1, is DGGITQSPKYLFRKEGQNVTLSCEQNLNHDAMYWYRQDPGQGLRLIYYSQIVNDFQKGDIAEGYSVSREKKESFPLTVTSAQKNPTAFYLCASSISGQGANEQFFGPGTRLTVL.

The genes are TRBV7-9 and TRBJ1-6; 9 positions match TRBD1. Trimming at V came to 5 bases and at J to 7 bases, leaving 3 bases not matched to a gene. CDR1 and CDR2 from the germline V gene are SEHNR and FQNEAQ (reference sequence). The CDR3 has 14 amino acids. CDR3 nucleotide sequence: TGTGCCAGCAGCATCGGGACAGGGAATTCACCCCTCCACTTT. Protein product: CASSIGTGNSPLHF.

This clonotype was observed many times. The chain is built from TRBV5-1 and TRBJ2-3; D is possibly TRBD1 (6 bases). Germline V lookup: CDR1 SGHRS, CDR2 YFSETQ. The ends were cut back, 6 bases at V and 2 bases at J, with 19 bases in the middle. The CDR3 is 16 amino acids. CDR3 protein: CASKSSLTGFTDTQYF. The CDR3 bases are TGCGCCAGCAAATCCTCCCTGACAGGATTCACAGATACGCAGTATTTT.

The table lists this clonotype with many counts. V usage is TRBV30 and J usage is TRBJ1-5; no reliable D call. The germline V gene has CDR1 GTSNPN and CDR2 SVGIG (reference sequence). There are 13 residues in the CDR3. V lost 0 bases and J lost 7, with 10 bases in between. The DNA of the CDR3 is TGTGCCTGGAGTGTACCGGGGAAACAGCCCCAGCATTTT. Translated, it gives CAWSVPGKQPQHF.

Details on this clonotype: This may arise from a read error, as a much more abundant clone is one base away. The chain has TRBV6-1 and TRBJ2-1, with a weak D call TRBD2 (5 bases). Trimming pared 6 bases from V and 6 bases from J, leaving 15 bases between. The CDR3 has 14 amino acids. Per germline, CDR1 MNHNS and CDR2 SASEGT. The CDR3 DNA reads TGTGCCAGCAGGGGCGGACTCCTGGTCAATGAGCAGTTCTTC. Encoded protein: CASRGGLLVNEQFF.

This clonotype was counted only a few times. The chain carries TRBV6-5 and TRBJ2-5; D call uncertain. This CDR3 comprises 13 residues. The V end lost 5 bases, the J end lost 5 bases, and 12 bases lay between the germline ends. Germline lookup yields CDR1 MNHEY and CDR2 SVGAGI. CDR3 nucleotide sequence: TGTGCCAGCAGTCACGATAGGGTGGAGACCCAGTACTTC. Its protein product is CASSHDRVETQYF.

V usage is TRBV2 and J usage is TRBJ2-5; possible D gene TRBD1, 6 bases. CDR1 is SNHLY, CDR2 FYNNEI, per germline. The V end was cut by 4 bases, the J end by 4 bases, with 10 bases between. This CDR3 contains 13 residues. In DNA, the CDR3 is TGTGCCAGCAGTGGCCAGGGGAGAGAGACCCAGTACTTC. Protein product: CASSGQGRETQYF.

This sequence joins TRBV7-2 and TRBJ1-6, with D possibly TRBD1 on 5 matching bases. V lost 6 bases and J 10 bases, leaving 22 bases between the germline ends. CDR1 and CDR2 (germline): SGHTA, FQGNSA. This CDR3 is 16 amino acids long. The CDR3 sequence is CASSLPPGQGISPLHF. In nucleotides, the CDR3 is TGTGCCAGCAGTTTACCCCCCGGGCAGGGTATCTCACCCCTCCACTTT.

The chain joins TRBV6-7 to TRBJ1-4, with 8 bases identical to TRBD1. TRBV6-7 is noted as an ORF with a role that remains uncertain. Trimming took 5 bases from V and 8 from J; bases not matched to a gene: 7. CDR3 size: 14 residues. The CDR3 DNA follows: TGTGCCAGCAGTGCAAGCCGGACAGGGGAAAAACTGTTTTTT. Encoded protein: CASSASRTGEKLFF.

The sample holds many counts of this clonotype. V is TRBV4-1 and J is TRBJ2-6; TRBD1 matches at 7 bases. This CDR3 contains 19 residues. Germline values: CDR1 MGHRA, CDR2 YSYEKL. Germline trimming cut 0 bases from V and 0 bases from J; bases unmatched to any gene: 8. CDR3 nucleotides: TGCGCCAGCAGCCAAGATGGTCAGGGGGTCGGCTCTGGGGCCAACGTCCTGACTTTC. This sequence encodes CASSQDGQGVGSGANVLTF.

This clonotype was detected ten times or more. This chain uses TRBV6-1 with TRBJ1-5; D uncertain. CDR3 length equals 15 residues. Germline CDR1 reads MNHNS; CDR2 reads SASEGT. Trimming removed 5 bases at V and 0 bases at J, with 11 bases between. CDR3 in DNA: TGTGCCAGCAGTATCGGGGTAAATAGCAATCAGCCCCAGCATTTT. This translates into CASSIGVNSNQPQHF.

Comments on this clonotype: A much larger clone lies one base from this, so it may be a read error. The chain combines TRBV6-6 with TRBJ1-2; D might be TRBD1 (6 bases). CDR3 length equals 13 residues. CDR1 and CDR2 (germline): MNHNY, SVGAGI (reference sequence). CDR3 nucleotide sequence: TGTGCCACCCGGGCGGGGGCATTTCATGGCCACACCTTC. This translates into CATRAGAFHGHTF.

V usage is TRBV4-1 and J usage is TRBJ1-1; perhaps TRBD1 as D (5 bases). This CDR3 comprises 15 residues. Trimming removed 4 bases from V and 0 bases from J, with 12 bases in between. Germline V gene lookup returns CDR1 MGHRA and CDR2 YSYEKL. The CDR3 protein is CASSRPQEMNTEAFF. CDR3 nucleotide sequence: TGCGCCAGCAGCCGCCCACAGGAGATGAACACTGAAGCTTTCTTT.

The rearrangement links TRBV20-1 to TRBJ1-5; D uncertain. The V and J ends lost 5 bases and 11 bases respectively, with 19 bases between them. The CDR3 extends over 13 amino acids. The germline CDR1 and CDR2 sequences are DFQATT and SNEGSKA (reference sequence). CDR3 loop: CSADGLAGETQHF. CDR3 DNA sequence: TGCAGTGCTGACGGACTAGCGGGAGAGACCCAGCATTTT.

On this clonotype itself: A much bigger clone sits one base away, suggesting this may be a read error. The chain uses TRBV12-3 or TRBV12-4 and TRBJ2-7; unclear D gene. The CDR3 runs to 13 residues. DNA for the CDR3: TGTGCCAGCAGTTTTCCCCCCCTTTTCGAGCGGTACTTC. It codes for CASSFPPLFERYF.

This clonotype was recorded many times. The chain combines TRBV13 with TRBJ1-2, with D perhaps matching TRBD1 (5 bases). From germline, CDR1 is PRHDT and CDR2 FYEKMQ (reference sequence). The CDR3 loop spans 14 amino acids. Trimming left V 5 bases short and J 2 bases short, with 12 bases between. CDR3 sequence: CASSAPGLNYGYTF. Written as DNA, the CDR3 is TGTGCCAGCAGCGCCCCGGGACTCAACTATGGCTACACCTTC.

The sample holds many counts of this clonotype. The chain couples TRBV28 to TRBJ2-1; 7 positions agree with TRBD1. J lost 5 bases, V lost 7 bases, and 8 bases had no gene match. Germline lookup yields CDR1 MDHEN and CDR2 SYDVKM. The CDR3 spans 14 residues. CDR3 in amino acids: CASNRQGPNNEQFF. In DNA form, the CDR3 reads TGTGCCAGCAACAGACAGGGTCCCAACAATGAGCAGTTCTTC.

A few counts support this clonotype. Being one base from a much bigger clone, this may be a read error. This chain joins TRBV20-1 and TRBJ2-7, with TRBD2 matching 13 bases. CDR1 and CDR2 (germline): DFQATT, SNEGSKA (reference sequence). CDR3 length: 14 residues. J was trimmed by 6 bases and V by 5 bases; bases with no gene match: 7. The CDR3 coding sequence is TGCAGTGCTCAACAGGGACTAGCGGGATCCGAGCAGTACTTC. Translation gives CSAQQGLAGSEQYF.

This clonotype was counted a few times. A much bigger clone sits one base away, suggesting this may be a read error. The J gene is TRBJ2-1, the V gene TRBV6-6, with 7 nucleotides matching TRBD1. The CDR3 contains 12 residues. Germline V gene sequence: CDR1 MNHNY, CDR2 SVGAGI (reference sequence). The DNA of the CDR3 is TGTGCCACCAAGACAGGGAACAATGAGCGGTTCTTC. As protein: CATKTGNNERFF.

With respect to this clonotype: This may arise from a read error, as a much more abundant clone is one base away. The chain couples TRBV7-2 to TRBJ2-4; the match to TRBD2 covers 9 bases. CDR3 size: 18 residues. Germline CDR1 SGHTA, CDR2 FQGNSA. The CDR3 region has the DNA TGTGCCAGCAGCTTAGGGGCGGGGGGGAGAGGAACCAAACACATTCAGTACTTC. Residues: CASSLGAGGRGTKHIQYF.

Ten or more counts support this clonotype. The chain employs TRBV18 and TRBJ2-5; D possibly corresponds to TRBD1 (6 bases). The V end was cut by 3 bases, the J end by 6 bases, with 8 bases between. Germline V gene lookup returns CDR1 KGHSH and CDR2 LQKENI. This CDR3 has 12 amino acids. The CDR3 here is CASSPRGKTQYF. The CDR3 nucleotides read TGTGCCAGCTCACCGAGGGGGAAGACCCAGTACTTC.

This clonotype was counted at least ten times. The chain is built from TRBV5-1 and TRBJ2-3; 9 bases are shared with TRBD2. The CDR3 loop spans 14 amino acids. The trim removed 5 bases at V and 5 bases at J, leaving 6 bases unmatched. Germline values: CDR1 SGHRS, CDR2 YFSETQ. The CDR3 bases are TGCGCCAGCAGTGCGGGAGGGGTGGGAGATACGCAGTATTTT. Translating it yields CASSAGGVGDTQYF.

This clonotype occurred a few times. Since a much larger clone is just one base distant, this may be a read error. The V gene is TRBV5-1, the J gene TRBJ2-1; 7 nucleotides agree with TRBD1. CDR3 length: 13 residues. Germline V lookup: CDR1 SGHRS, CDR2 YFSETQ. CDR3 coding DNA: TGCGCCAGCAGCCCGACAGGGTGGAATGACCAGTTCTTC. As protein: CASSPTGWNDQFF. Filled out from reference TRBV5-1 and TRBJ2-1, the complete variable domain reads KAGVTQTPRYLIKTRGQQVTLSCSPISGHRSVSWYQQTPGQGLQFLFEYFSETQRNKGNFPGRFSGRQFSNSRSEMNVSTLELGDSALYLCASSPTGWNDQFFGPGTRLTVL.

V usage is TRBV29-1 and J usage is TRBJ1-1; D is undetermined. Per germline, CDR1 SQVTM and CDR2 ANQGSEA. This CDR3 is built from 12 residues. V was cut by 4 bases and J by 7 bases, with 13 bases left in between. The CDR3 DNA sequence: TGCAGCGTTGTCAAAGGGAGGGATGAAGCTTTCTTT. Translated, it gives CSVVKGRDEAFF.

For this clonotype: A read error may explain this, as a much larger clone is one base away. The chain joins TRBV18 to TRBJ2-5, with TRBD1 identical over 7 bases. The germline V gene encodes CDR1 KGHSH and CDR2 LQKENI. This CDR3 comprises 13 residues. CDR3 residues: CASSPNRGEAQYF. CDR3 in DNA: TGTGCCAGCTCACCTAACAGGGGAGAGGCCCAGTACTTC.

This clonotype was recorded many times. The rearrangement uses TRBV9 and TRBJ2-1; 11 nucleotides line up with TRBD2. V lost 0 bases to trimming and J lost 8 bases; unmatched junction nucleotides: 10. CDR3 length equals 17 residues. The germline gives CDR1 SGDLS, CDR2 YYNGEE. The CDR3 DNA sequence: TGTGCCAGCAGCGTAGGGGGTAGCGGGAGGGTGGCGGATGAGCAGTTCTTC. Its protein product is CASSVGGSGRVADEQFF.

Concerning this clonotype itself: One end of the junction varies from germline; a read error may be responsible. The chain joins TRBV29-1 to TRBJ2-6, with a possible D match to TRBD1 (5 bases). The length of the CDR3 is 16 residues. Germline-derived CDR1 and CDR2 are SQVTM and ANQGSEA. The CDR3 nucleotides are TGCAGCGTTGATTCAGGGATCTACTCTGAGGCCAACGTCCTGACCTTC. Its protein is CSVDSGIYSEANVLTF.

This clonotype came up once. The V and J genes are TRBV18 and TRBJ1-3, with D unclear. The V gene lost 2 bases and the J gene lost 0 bases, with 14 bases spanning the gap. Germline assignment: CDR1 KGHSH and CDR2 LQKENI. The CDR3 loop spans 17 amino acids. The CDR3 protein is CASSPDPDGYSGNTIYF. CDR3 bases: TGTGCCAGCTCACCAGACCCGGACGGCTACTCTGGAAACACCATATATTTT.